The 30 T cell receptor beta chains below all came from one sample that was sequenced in a study of cytomegalovirus exposure and HLA in healthy donors. Primers: 60 Vbeta forward and 13 Jbeta reverse. Libraries were prepared by immunoSEQ multiplex PCR; TCRdb keeps only in-frame clonotypes and omits some of them. This repertoire shows roughly 120,000 clones, more than 60% found once; its top ten account for around 4.5%. Sequenced sample: PBMCs. These receptors were obtained from a woman aged 40-49 years in good health and CMV-seronegative.

The chain recombines TRBV7-2 with TRBJ2-7; D is undetermined. There are 14 residues in the CDR3. Per the germline V gene, CDR1 is SGHTA and CDR2 is FQGNSA. Trimming removed 5 bases from V and 1 base from J, with 12 bases in between. The CDR3 protein is CASSTASSSYEQYF. CDR3 bases: TGTGCCAGCAGCACAGCCTCCTCTTCCTACGAGCAGTACTTC.

This rearrangement joins TRBV10-2 to TRBJ1-5; the D is unclear. The germline gives CDR1 WSHSY, CDR2 SAAADI. The CDR3 has 14 residues. V lost 3 bases to trimming and J lost 2 bases, with 8 bases between them. The DNA for the CDR3 is TGCGCCAGCAGTGAAGCAAGAGGCAATCAGCCCCAGCATTTT. This translates into CASSEARGNQPQHF.

This clone was found once. V usage is TRBV6-4 and J usage is TRBJ1-6, with a weak D call TRBD1 (5 bases). From germline, CDR1 is MRHNA and CDR2 SNTAGT. This CDR3 contains 15 residues. V lost 7 bases to trimming and J lost 0 bases, with 10 bases between them. CDR3 loop: CASTGRGSYNSPLHF. DNA of the CDR3: TGTGCCAGCACCGGGAGGGGCTCCTATAATTCACCCCTCCACTTT.

V is TRBV29-1 and J is TRBJ1-3; TRBD1 aligns across 7 bases. After removal of 6 bases from V and 2 bases from J, the junction contained 7 bases not matched to a gene. Per the germline V gene, CDR1 is SQVTM and CDR2 is ANQGSEA. This CDR3 comprises 14 residues. CDR3 nucleotides: TGCAGCGTCGCGACCCAGGGGGCTGGAAACACCATATATTTT. Its translation is CSVATQGAGNTIYF.

This rearrangement joins TRBV28 to TRBJ2-3; TRBD1 might be the D (5 bases). The CDR3 is made up of 16 amino acids. Trimming pared 6 bases from V and 0 bases from J, leaving 16 bases between. Germline CDR1 MDHEN, CDR2 SYDVKM. The CDR3 here is CASRTTGDSSTDTQYF. CDR3 DNA sequence: TGTGCCAGCAGAACCACAGGTGACTCTAGCACAGATACGCAGTATTTT.

This clone was recorded only once. Here the CDR3 reads CAISENTGGPDTQYF. CDR3 DNA sequence: TGTGCCATCAGTGAGAACACGGGGGGGCCCGATACGCAGTATTTT. This chain joins TRBV10-3 and TRBJ2-3; TRBD2 matches at 8 bases. Trimming at V came to 2 bases and at J to 6 bases, leaving 7 bases not matched to a gene. The CDR3 covers 15 residues. From germline, CDR1 is ENHRY and CDR2 SYGVKD.

V gene TRBV2 combines with J gene TRBJ2-5; 11 bases line up with TRBD2. Germline lookup yields CDR1 SNHLY and CDR2 FYNNEI. The CDR3 consists of 15 residues. J gave up 4 bases and V 1 base, and 2 bases lay outside the gene matches. As DNA, the CDR3 is TGTGCCAGCAGTGAAGGTGGACTAGCGGGAGAGACCCAGTACTTC. Protein product: CASSEGGLAGETQYF.

The chain couples TRBV7-9 to TRBJ2-2; D might be TRBD2 (6 bases). CDR3 length: 15 residues. Trimming removed 1 base from V and 2 bases from J, with 8 bases in between. Germline V lookup: CDR1 SEHNR, CDR2 FQNEAQ (reference sequence). CDR3 sequence reads: CASSLGTINTGELFF. The CDR3 DNA reads as TGTGCCAGCAGCTTAGGGACTATAAACACCGGGGAGCTGTTTTTT. Supplemented by reference TRBV7-9 and TRBJ2-2, the full variable domain reads DTGVSQNPRHKITKRGQNVTFRCDPISEHNRLYWYRQTLGQGPEFLTYFQNEAQLEKSRLLSDRFSAERPKGSFSTLEIQRTEQGDSAMYLCASSLGTINTGELFFGEGSRLTVL.

V is TRBV7-2 and J is TRBJ2-3, with 8 bases lining up with TRBD2. V shed 5 bases and J 3 bases; nucleotides not matched to a gene: 10. The CDR3 is 16 amino acids. The germline gives CDR1 SGHTA, CDR2 FQGNSA. The CDR3 reads CASSPPRSGRTDTQYF. The CDR3 region has the DNA TGTGCCAGCAGCCCGCCTAGGAGCGGGAGAACAGATACGCAGTATTTT.

CDR3 DNA sequence: TGTGCCAGTAGTAGCCGACAGGCTCCCTACGAGCAGTACTTC. Protein sequence: CASSSRQAPYEQYF. The chain combines TRBV19 with TRBJ2-7; D possibly corresponds to TRBD1 (6 bases). CDR1 is LNHDA, CDR2 SQIVND, per germline (reference sequence). V gave up 4 bases and J gave up 2 bases, with 12 bases separating them. The CDR3 loop spans 14 amino acids.

The chain carries TRBV2 and TRBJ2-7, with 8 bases that match TRBD1. Germline trimming cut 5 bases from V and 7 bases from J; bases unmatched to any gene: 10. CDR3 length equals 14 residues. Germline loops: CDR1 SNHLY, CDR2 FYNNEI. DNA for the CDR3: TGTGCCAGCAGTTCTGCGCAGGGGGCGGGGGAGCAGTACTTC. It translates to CASSSAQGAGEQYF.

The V call is TRBV9, the J call TRBJ1-2; D is uncertain. There are 14 residues in the CDR3. Deletions cut 4 bases from V and 2 bases from J, with 12 bases between. CDR1 is SGDLS and CDR2 is YYNGEE in the germline V gene. In DNA form, the CDR3 reads TGTGCCAGCAGCCCCCGGACGGGAAACTATGGCTACACCTTC. Protein: CASSPRTGNYGYTF.

This clone is a singleton in its sample. The chain combines TRBV28 with TRBJ1-5, with 7 bases matching TRBD1. After removal of 6 bases from V and 1 base from J, the junction contained 6 bases not matched to a gene. This CDR3 comprises 15 residues. Germline V gene data show CDR1 as MDHEN and CDR2 as SYDVKM. Written as DNA, the CDR3 is TGTGCCAGCAGGTTCCCGGACAGGAGCAATCAGCCCCAGCATTTT. Amino acids: CASRFPDRSNQPQHF.

This chain uses TRBV7-2 with TRBJ2-1, with 9 positions matching TRBD2. Germline CDR1 SGHTA, CDR2 FQGNSA. The CDR3 runs to 15 residues. Germline trimming cut 1 base from V and 6 bases from J; bases unmatched to any gene: 4. The CDR3 nucleotides are TGTGCCAGCAGCTTAGGGACTAGCGTTACCAATGAGCAGTTCTTC. Its protein is CASSLGTSVTNEQFF.

This clone was counted many times. This sequence joins TRBV7-6 and TRBJ1-1; 9 bases line up with TRBD1. Germline V CDR1 and CDR2: SGHVS, FNYEAQ. This CDR3 is 14 amino acids long. The junction had 4 bases not matched to a gene; V was cut back by 4 bases and J by 4 bases. CDR3 bases: TGTGCCAGCAGCTCGGGACAGGGATTCACTGAAGCTTTCTTT. It yields the protein CASSSGQGFTEAFF.

This clone has only one observation. Here the CDR3 reads CATEREGFTDTQYF. The DNA for the CDR3 is TGTGCCACCGAGCGGGAGGGATTCACAGATACGCAGTATTTT. The chain joins TRBV28 to TRBJ2-3; 10 bases match TRBD2. The germline CDR1 and CDR2 sequences are MDHEN and SYDVKM. The CDR3 consists of 14 residues. The ends lost 10 bases at V and 2 bases at J; junction bases unmatched: 6.

The V and J genes are TRBV19 and TRBJ1-5; TRBD1 might be the D (6 bases). The V gene's germline CDR1 is LNHDA and CDR2 SQIVND (reference sequence). The V gene lost 6 bases and the J gene lost 6 bases, with 15 bases spanning the gap. The CDR3 has 14 residues. CDR3 residues: CASRKRTESQPQHF. CDR3 in DNA: TGTGCCAGTAGAAAAAGGACAGAAAGTCAGCCCCAGCATTTT.

About this clone itself: One end of the junction varies from germline; a read error may be responsible. This chain connects TRBV7-9 to TRBJ2-7, with TRBD1 matching over 7 bases. Germline V gives CDR1 SEHNR, CDR2 FQNEAQ (reference sequence). This CDR3 comprises 11 residues. CDR3 DNA: TGTTCCAGCAGACAGGGCCCCGAGCAGTACTTC. Its translation: CSSRQGPEQYF.

The gene calls are TRBV7-2 and TRBJ2-7; 10 positions match TRBD1. This CDR3 region has 14 residues. Germline CDR1 reads SGHTA; CDR2 reads FQGNSA. With V trimmed by 5 bases and J by 6 bases, 7 bases remained unmatched. Here the CDR3 DNA reads TGTGCCAGCAGCACCGGGACAGGGGTAGTCGAGCAGTACTTC. It is translated as CASSTGTGVVEQYF.

V is TRBV29-1 and J is TRBJ2-7, with TRBD2 matching 10 bases. V was pared by 4 bases and J by 6 bases, with 9 bases of the junction left unmatched. The CDR3 length is 14 residues. The germline gives CDR1 SQVTM, CDR2 ANQGSEA. In DNA, the CDR3 is TGCAGCGTTGTTATAGCGGGAGGCTTGTTCGAGCAGTACTTC. Residues: CSVVIAGGLFEQYF.

The genes are TRBV7-2 and TRBJ2-7; D not certain. CDR3 length: 14 residues. Germline CDR1 reads SGHTA; CDR2 reads FQGNSA. V dropped 7 bases and J dropped 4 bases, with 17 bases sitting between them. CDR3 in DNA: TGTGCCAGCACCGACCCTGGCGGCCTATACGAGCAGTACTTC. Protein sequence: CASTDPGGLYEQYF.

The J gene is TRBJ2-1, the V gene TRBV6-5; D is uncertain. Trimming shortened V by 5 bases and J by 12 bases, and 17 bases separated the two germline ends. CDR3 size: 13 residues. The germline V gene encodes CDR1 MNHEY and CDR2 SVGAGI. CDR3 amino acids: CASSPGSTHGQFF. The CDR3 DNA reads TGTGCCAGCAGTCCGGGTAGCACCCATGGGCAGTTCTTC.

This sequence joins TRBV7-2 and TRBJ2-1; D gene ambiguous. Germline V gene sequence: CDR1 SGHTA, CDR2 FQGNSA. This CDR3 comprises 12 residues. Trimming shortened V by 10 bases and J by 12 bases, and 19 bases separated the two germline ends. The CDR3 nucleotides are TGTGCCACCTCCCCGTTTGGAGAAGGGCAGTTCTTC. Translating gives CATSPFGEGQFF. The whole variable domain, filled in from reference TRBV7-2 and TRBJ2-1, reads GAGVSQSPSNKVTEKGKDVELRCDPISGHTALYWYRQSLGQGLEFLIYFQGNSAPDKSGLPSDRFSAERTGGSVSTLTIQRTQQEDSAVYLCATSPFGEGQFFGPGTRLTVL.

This clone was seen a few times. This rearrangement joins TRBV4-3 to TRBJ2-7; TRBD1 matches 11 bases. CDR3 size: 15 residues. Germline V gives CDR1 LGHNA, CDR2 YSLEER. The junction had 1 base not matched to a gene; V was cut back by 0 bases and J by 3 bases. CDR3 in DNA: TGCGCCAGCAGCCAAGAGGGGACAGGGGGCTACGAGCAGTACTTC. Its translation: CASSQEGTGGYEQYF.

This chain connects TRBV2 to TRBJ2-4; D is perhaps TRBD2 (8 bases). This CDR3 has 17 amino acids. The V and J ends lost 2 bases and 2 bases respectively, with 16 bases between them. Germline V lookup: CDR1 SNHLY, CDR2 FYNNEI. CDR3: CASSEIGGGRTKNIQYF. The CDR3 bases are TGTGCCAGCAGTGAAATAGGGGGCGGGAGGACCAAAAACATTCAGTACTTC.

J is TRBJ2-5 and V is TRBV4-3, with D tentatively TRBD2 (6 bases). Trimming removed 4 bases at V and 5 bases at J, with 11 bases between. Germline assignment: CDR1 LGHNA and CDR2 YSLEER. This CDR3 spans 13 amino acids. The CDR3: CASSRGDGETQYF. The CDR3 DNA sequence: TGCGCCAGCAGCCGGGGGGACGGGGAGACCCAGTACTTC.

V usage is TRBV27 and J usage is TRBJ1-2; 11 nucleotides align to TRBD1. Trimming cost V 3 bases and J 4 bases; bases outside gene matches: 1. The CDR3 runs 14 residues. The germline CDR1 and CDR2 sequences are MNHEY and SMNVEV (reference sequence). The CDR3 here is CASSLGTGGYGYTF. CDR3 nucleotides: TGTGCCAGCAGTTTGGGGACAGGGGGCTATGGCTACACCTTC.

The CDR3 region has the DNA TGTGCCAGCAGTTACTCGGCAGGGGGCAGCGGGGAGCTGTTTTTT. This sequence encodes CASSYSAGGSGELFF. The chain combines TRBV6-6 with TRBJ2-2, with TRBD1 matching 8 bases. With V trimmed by 0 bases and J by 7 bases, 4 bases remained unmatched. The length of the CDR3 is 15 residues. Germline CDR1 reads MNHNY; CDR2 reads SVGAGI (reference sequence).

This chain uses TRBV7-9 with TRBJ2-5; D is undetermined. V was trimmed by 1 base and J by 5 bases, leaving 11 bases between them. The CDR3 is 14 amino acids. Per germline, CDR1 SEHNR and CDR2 FQNEAQ (reference sequence). CDR3 residues: CASSLVIDGETQYF. CDR3 in DNA: TGTGCCAGCAGCTTAGTAATTGACGGGGAGACCCAGTACTTC.

CDR3 DNA sequence: TGTGCCAGCAGCGACCCGGGACAAGGTCACACAGATACGCAGTATTTT. Translation gives CASSDPGQGHTDTQYF. The chain recombines TRBV11-2 with TRBJ2-3; D perhaps matches TRBD1 (6 bases). The CDR3 is 16 residues long. V gave up 5 bases and J gave up 2 bases, with 17 bases separating them. From germline, CDR1 is SGHAT and CDR2 FQNNGV.